This passage covers 28 T cell receptor beta chains from one sample sequenced in a study of a mutant IDH1 vaccine in newly diagnosed glioma. Libraries were prepared by immunoSEQ multiplex PCR; TCRdb keeps only in-frame clonotypes and omits some of them. The sample carries some 40,000 clones, 81% recorded once. Antigens for these TCRs are unknown. As to time point: week 23, last vaccination. All doses held 300 ug of mutant IDH1 20-mer peptide, with topical imiquimod. The sample consisted of PBMCs, taken from a glioma patient whose treatment included an IDH1 peptide vaccine. These receptors all stem from a man aged 35 to 55 with glioma.

This clone was counted between two and nine times. The gene calls are TRBV2 and TRBJ1-1; D might be TRBD1 (5 bases). V was shortened by 3 bases and J by 1 base, with 15 bases between the two germline ends. From germline, CDR1 is SNHLY and CDR2 FYNNEI. This CDR3 comprises 16 residues. CDR3 sequence: CASSEGGLIGNTEAFF. CDR3 coding DNA: TGTGCCAGCAGTGAGGGGGGTTTAATAGGGAACACTGAAGCTTTCTTT.

The chain joins TRBV27 to TRBJ2-2; D might be TRBD1 (6 bases). V lost 3 bases and J lost 1, with 15 bases in between. Germline CDR1 and CDR2: MNHEY and SMNVEV (reference sequence). The CDR3 is made up of 17 amino acids. CDR3 in DNA: TGTGCCAGCAGTTTGAGGGGGTGGGAGAAGAACACCGGGGAGCTGTTTTTT. It yields the protein CASSLRGWEKNTGELFF.

In this sample, this clone turned up a few times. The DNA of the CDR3 is TGTGCCAGCTCACCGTCTAAGGGACAGCTGTACCAAGAGACCCAGTACTTC. Residues: CASSPSKGQLYQETQYF. V usage is TRBV18 and J usage is TRBJ2-5, with 7 bases that match TRBD1. The CDR3 is made up of 17 amino acids. Germline trimming cut 3 bases from V and 0 bases from J; bases unmatched to any gene: 10. Germline V lookup: CDR1 KGHSH, CDR2 LQKENI. The full variable domain, completed using reference TRBV18 and TRBJ2-5, is NAGVMQNPRHLVRRRGQEARLRCSPMKGHSHVYWYRQLPEEGLKFMVYLQKENIIDESGMPKERFSAEFPKEGPSILRIQQVVRGDSAAYFCASSPSKGQLYQETQYFGPGTRLLVL.

The genes are TRBV7-9 and TRBJ2-7, with D possibly TRBD2 on 6 matching bases. This CDR3 spans 14 amino acids. Germline V gene lookup returns CDR1 SEHNR and CDR2 FQNEAQ (reference sequence). Trimming took off 2 bases at V and 6 bases at J, with 14 bases between the two ends. CDR3 residues: CASSLRAGHVEQYF. CDR3 coding DNA: TGTGCCAGCAGCTTACGTGCGGGGCACGTCGAGCAGTACTTC. The full variable domain, rest sourced from reference TRBV7-9 and TRBJ2-7, is DTGVSQNPRHKITKRGQNVTFRCDPISEHNRLYWYRQTLGQGPEFLTYFQNEAQLEKSRLLSDRFSAERPKGSFSTLEIQRTEQGDSAMYLCASSLRAGHVEQYFGPGTRLTVT.

V usage is TRBV18 and J usage is TRBJ2-6; TRBD1 matches 7 bases. The CDR3 runs to 15 residues. V gave up 6 bases and J gave up 2 bases; unmatched junction bases: 4. Germline loops: CDR1 KGHSH, CDR2 LQKENI. The CDR3, as DNA: TGTGCCAGCTCCGACAGGGATGCTGGGGCCAACGTCCTGACTTTC. Protein: CASSDRDAGANVLTF.

This rearrangement joins TRBV9 to TRBJ2-1; D is possibly TRBD1 (6 bases). V lost 0 bases and J 9 bases, leaving 10 bases between the germline ends. This CDR3 has 13 residues. CDR1 SGDLS and CDR2 YYNGEE come from the germline V gene. CDR3 protein: CASSVGTVGEQFF. DNA for the CDR3: TGTGCCAGCAGCGTAGGGACAGTGGGTGAGCAGTTCTTC.

The chain has TRBV5-8 and TRBJ2-7; tentatively, D is TRBD2 (5 bases). Trimming stripped 3 bases from V and 3 bases from J, with 16 bases between. CDR3 size: 15 residues. CDR1 is SGHTS, CDR2 YDEGEE, per germline. In DNA form, the CDR3 reads TGTGCCAGCAGCTCCAGGTTCTTGGCGGGCTACGAGCAGTACTTC. Protein sequence: CASSSRFLAGYEQYF.

On this clone: This sample includes further DNA sequences coding for the same CDR3. The chain has TRBV9 and TRBJ1-1; D unresolved. In germline, CDR1 is SGDLS, CDR2 YYNGEE. The CDR3 has 13 residues. With 4 bases removed from V and 1 base from J, the gap between germline ends came to 8 bases. The chain's CDR3 is CASSPRQNTEAFF. The DNA for the CDR3 is TGTGCCAGCAGCCCCCGACAGAACACTGAAGCTTTCTTT. Full variable domain (missing parts from reference TRBV9 and TRBJ1-1): DSGVTQTPKHLITATGQRVTLRCSPRSGDLSVYWYQQSLDQGLQFLIQYYNGEERAKGNILERFSAQQFPDLHSELNLSSLELGDSALYFCASSPRQNTEAFFGQGTRLTVV.

This clone was seen a handful of times. The rearrangement joins TRBV7-9 to TRBJ2-7, with a tentative D call TRBD1 (5 bases). Trimming removed 5 bases at V and 2 bases at J, with 13 bases between. Germline assignment: CDR1 SEHNR and CDR2 FQNEAQ (reference sequence). The CDR3 length is 14 residues. CDR3 in DNA: TGTGCCAGCAGCCCCCCTAGGGGCCCCTACGAGCAGTACTTC. This gives the protein CASSPPRGPYEQYF.

This sequence joins TRBV2 and TRBJ1-5, with D hard to call. The germline gives CDR1 SNHLY, CDR2 FYNNEI. CDR3 length: 14 residues. The V and J ends lost 0 bases and 3 bases respectively, with 6 bases between them. The CDR3 here is CASSEARFNQPQHF. CDR3 sequence (DNA): TGTGCCAGCAGTGAAGCGCGGTTCAATCAGCCCCAGCATTTT. Looking up the rest from reference TRBV2 and TRBJ1-5 gives the full variable domain: EPEVTQTPSHQVTQMGQEVILRCVPISNHLYFYWYRQILGQKVEFLVSFYNNEISEKSEIFDDQFSVERPDGSNFTLKIRSTKLEDSAMYFCASSEARFNQPQHFGDGTRLSIL.

CDR3 in amino acids: CSARAGTIAFF. CDR3 coding DNA: TGCAGTGCTAGAGCCGGGACAATCGCTTTCTTT. V gene TRBV20-1 combines with J gene TRBJ1-1; D might be TRBD1 (6 bases). Per the germline V gene, CDR1 is DFQATT and CDR2 is SNEGSKA (reference sequence). Trimming took 1 base from V and 11 from J, leaving 11 bases between them. This CDR3 is 11 amino acids long.

This chain links TRBV5-1 with TRBJ1-2, with 7 bases that match TRBD1. Germline loops: CDR1 SGHRS, CDR2 YFSETQ. The CDR3 loop spans 13 amino acids. After removal of 3 bases from V and 5 bases from J, the junction contained 4 bases not matched to a gene. The CDR3 spells CASSSGQVYGYTF. The CDR3 DNA is TGCGCCAGCAGCTCAGGACAGGTTTATGGCTACACCTTC.

V gene TRBV9 combines with J gene TRBJ2-7; tentatively, D is TRBD2 (6 bases). Germline V lookup: CDR1 SGDLS, CDR2 YYNGEE. V lost 4 bases to trimming and J lost 4 bases, with 12 bases between them. CDR3 length: 13 amino acids. CDR3 residues: CASSPSGGYEQYF. The CDR3 DNA reads TGTGCCAGCAGCCCCTCCGGGGGTTACGAGCAGTACTTC. Full variable domain (outside the CDR3, taken from reference TRBV9 and TRBJ2-7): DSGVTQTPKHLITATGQRVTLRCSPRSGDLSVYWYQQSLDQGLQFLIQYYNGEERAKGNILERFSAQQFPDLHSELNLSSLELGDSALYFCASSPSGGYEQYFGPGTRLTVT.

DNA of the CDR3: TGTGCCAGCAGCTCACTAGGGTACACCGGGGAGCTGTTTTTT. Its protein product is CASSSLGYTGELFF. The gene calls are TRBV7-3 and TRBJ2-2; TRBD2 might be the D (5 bases). The CDR3 consists of 14 residues. CDR1 and CDR2 (germline): SGHTA, FQGTGA. V lost 4 bases and J 3 bases, leaving 9 bases between the germline ends.

This chain uses TRBV13 with TRBJ1-4, with TRBD1 matching over 8 bases. The V and J ends lost 5 bases and 3 bases, in that order; junction bases with no gene match: 5. The CDR3 has 15 amino acids. Germline V gives CDR1 PRHDT, CDR2 FYEKMQ (reference sequence). The CDR3 nucleotides read TGTGCCAGCAGCGGGCGGACAGGGCCTAATGAAAAACTGTTTTTT. Its protein product is CASSGRTGPNEKLFF.

This chain joins TRBV6-6 and TRBJ2-7; D perhaps matches TRBD2 (6 bases). Trimming took off 4 bases at V and 3 bases at J, with 10 bases between the two ends. Looked up from germline, CDR1 is MNHNY and CDR2 is SVGAGI (reference sequence). This CDR3 region has 13 residues. CDR3 in DNA: TGTGCCAGCAGTTTCGGGGAGGACTACGAGCAGTACTTC. It specifies CASSFGEDYEQYF.

This chain connects TRBV5-6 to TRBJ2-3, with TRBD2 identical over 8 bases. With V trimmed by 3 bases and J by 3 bases, 12 bases remained unmatched. Germline lookup yields CDR1 SGHDT and CDR2 YYEEEE. CDR3 size: 17 residues. The CDR3 DNA reads TGTGCCAGCAGCTCCGGAGGGCGGGGGGCCGCGACAGATACGCAGTATTTT. Translating it yields CASSSGGRGAATDTQYF. Filled out from reference TRBV5-6 and TRBJ2-3, the complete variable domain reads DAGVTQSPTHLIKTRGQQVTLRCSPKSGHDTVSWYQQALGQGPQFIFQYYEEEERQRGNFPDRFSGHQFPNYSSELNVNALLLGDSALYLCASSSGGRGAATDTQYFGPGTRLTVL.

The chain links TRBV2 to TRBJ2-7, with TRBD2 matching over 11 bases. V shed 4 bases and J 7 bases; nucleotides not matched to a gene: 9. CDR1 and CDR2 (germline): SNHLY, FYNNEI. This CDR3 is built from 15 residues. In DNA, the CDR3 is TGTGCCAGCAGTGGACTAGCGGGGAACCCTAGGGAGCAGTACTTC. Its translation: CASSGLAGNPREQYF.

The chain employs TRBV30 and TRBJ2-3; 11 positions match TRBD1. CDR1 and CDR2 (germline): GTSNPN, SVGIG (reference sequence). CDR3 length: 14 amino acids. Trimming took 5 bases from V and 3 from J; bases not matched to a gene: 4. The CDR3: CAWVGDRGTDTQYF. The CDR3 DNA is TGTGCCTGGGTTGGGGACAGGGGGACAGATACGCAGTATTTT.

The chain couples TRBV5-4 to TRBJ1-2; 12 bases fit TRBD1. The junction had 5 bases not matched to a gene; V was cut back by 4 bases and J by 4 bases. The germline CDR1 and CDR2 sequences are SGHNT and YYREEE (reference sequence). CDR3 length: 15 residues. The CDR3 spells CASSPGTGGTYGYTF. CDR3 bases: TGTGCCAGCAGCCCCGGGACAGGGGGCACCTATGGCTACACCTTC.

This clone was found once. V and J are TRBV11-2 and TRBJ2-1, with a tentative D call TRBD2 (5 bases). Trimming took off 1 base at V and 8 bases at J, with 6 bases between the two ends. The CDR3 has 12 amino acids. CDR1 is SGHAT, CDR2 FQNNGV, per germline. The DNA of the CDR3 is TGTGCCAGCAGCTTAGGGGAGTATGAGCAGTTCTTC. The encoded protein is CASSLGEYEQFF.

The chain joins TRBV5-6 to TRBJ1-3; the D gene is possibly TRBD1 (6 bases). Germline V lookup: CDR1 SGHDT, CDR2 YYEEEE. Between the trimmed V and J ends, which lost 1 base and 3 bases, there was a span of 8 bases. This CDR3 spans 14 amino acids. The CDR3 here is CASSLTGNGNTIYF. As DNA, the CDR3 is TGTGCCAGCAGCTTGACAGGGAATGGAAACACCATATATTTT.

The chain employs TRBV5-4 and TRBJ1-6, with 9 bases matching TRBD1. CDR1 SGHNT and CDR2 YYREEE come from the germline V gene (reference sequence). V trimming: 2 bases; J trimming: 7 bases; junction bases outside the gene matches: 7. The length of the CDR3 is 16 residues. CDR3 sequence: CASSLLSGTGNSPLHF. The CDR3 coding sequence is TGTGCCAGCAGCTTATTATCAGGGACAGGGAATTCACCCCTCCACTTT.

V gene TRBV27 combines with J gene TRBJ2-2, with 7 positions matching TRBD1. The CDR3 runs to 17 residues. The J segment lost 1 base and the V segment lost 2 bases, leaving 7 bases of the junction unmatched. CDR1 is MNHEY, CDR2 SMNVEV, per germline (reference sequence). Here the CDR3 DNA reads TGTGCCAGCAGTTTAGAGGGGAGACAGGGGAACACCGGGGAGCTGTTTTTT. Its translation: CASSLEGRQGNTGELFF.

The genes are TRBV9 and TRBJ2-7; the D call may be TRBD1 or TRBD2 (5 bases each). V was trimmed by 0 bases and J by 6 bases, leaving 10 bases between them. The germline CDR1 and CDR2 sequences are SGDLS and YYNGEE. The CDR3 is 13 amino acids. The CDR3 here is CASSVGTRGEQYF. In nucleotides, the CDR3 is TGTGCCAGCAGCGTAGGGACACGGGGCGAGCAGTACTTC.

The J gene is TRBJ2-7, the V gene TRBV7-8; D is perhaps TRBD1 (6 bases). This CDR3 contains 17 residues. The ends were cut back, 1 base at V and 1 base at J, with 17 bases in the middle. Germline V gene data show CDR1 as SGHVS and CDR2 as FQNEAQ. The CDR3: CASSLGALGRGSYEQYF. Written as DNA, the CDR3 is TGTGCCAGCAGCTTAGGGGCCTTGGGCAGGGGATCCTACGAGCAGTACTTC. The whole variable domain, remainder taken from reference TRBV7-8 and TRBJ2-7, is GAGVSQSPRYKVAKRGQDVALRCDPISGHVSLFWYQQALGQGPEFLTYFQNEAQLDKSGLPSDRFFAERPEGSVSTLKIQRTQQEDSAVYLCASSLGALGRGSYEQYFGPGTRLTVT.

In this sample, this clone turned up once. The rearrangement links TRBV19 to TRBJ2-7, with D possibly TRBD2 on 5 matching bases. Germline lookup yields CDR1 LNHDA and CDR2 SQIVND (reference sequence). The CDR3 totals 16 residues. The V gene lost 7 bases and the J gene lost 4 bases, with 23 bases spanning the gap. The CDR3 coding sequence is TGTGCCAGTACCCTAGAAGGGTGGATTAGCGAATACGAGCAGTACTTC. This sequence encodes CASTLEGWISEYEQYF.

This chain links TRBV19 with TRBJ2-7; the D gene is possibly TRBD2 (6 bases). The V gene's germline CDR1 is LNHDA and CDR2 SQIVND (reference sequence). The CDR3 consists of 16 residues. V was trimmed by 5 bases and J by 0 bases, leaving 17 bases between them. CDR3 in amino acids: CASSGVRTGGSYEQYF. The CDR3 DNA reads TGTGCCAGTAGTGGTGTACGGACCGGGGGCTCCTACGAGCAGTACTTC. The entire variable domain, with the rest obtained from reference TRBV19 and TRBJ2-7, is as follows: DGGITQSPKYLFRKEGQNVTLSCEQNLNHDAMYWYRQDPGQGLRLIYYSQIVNDFQKGDIAEGYSVSREKKESFPLTVTSAQKNPTAFYLCASSGVRTGGSYEQYFGPGTRLTVT.